This T cell receptor (beta chain) emerged from a study of cytomegalovirus exposure and HLA in healthy donors. As regards this clone: Its antigen remains unidentified.

CDR1 LGHNA and CDR2 YSLEER come from the germline V gene. Trimming shortened V by 0 bases and J by 6 bases, and 9 bases separated the two germline ends. The CDR3 runs 13 residues. PCR was performed using 60 Vbeta and 13 Jbeta primers. Sequencing used immunoSEQ multiplex PCR; TCRdb keeps in-frame clones, though not all of them. The repertoire holds more than 95,000 clones, with 69% as singletons. Findings of the study overall: The authors enumerated 164 TCR beta chains as linked to cytomegalovirus.

This clonotype was obtained from a man aged 25-45 years in good health and CMV-seronegative. The sequencing input was PBMCs. The chain links TRBV4-3 to TRBJ2-7, with D possibly TRBD2 on 5 matching bases. This chain's CDR3 is CASSQEPGSEQYF. The DNA for the CDR3 is TGCGCCAGCAGCCAAGAACCGGGAAGCGAGCAGTACTTC.